The 21 T cell receptor beta chains in this list originate from one sample, sequenced in a study of shared clonotypes between healthy human individuals. The method was immunoSEQ multiplex PCR; TCRdb's version includes in-frame clones alone and lacks a portion of them. There are about half a million clones in the sample; 79% occur only once, and around 13% lies in the top ten. Sequencing was carried out using PBMCs. These receptors were obtained from a woman in her 40s in good health. Some clones in this sample may be carry-over from other donors' samples.

This clone appeared many times. This rearrangement joins TRBV6-1 to TRBJ1-5; no reliable D call. There are 13 residues in the CDR3. V was pared by 3 bases and J by 0 bases, with 3 bases between. The germline V gene encodes CDR1 MNHNS and CDR2 SASEGT. CDR3 coding DNA: TGTGCCAGCAGTGATCTTAGCAATCAGCCCCAGCATTTT. Its translation is CASSDLSNQPQHF.

The rearrangement uses TRBV2 and TRBJ2-6, with 12 nucleotides matching TRBD1. The length of the CDR3 is 18 residues. From germline, CDR1 is SNHLY and CDR2 FYNNEI. The ends lost 6 bases at V and 3 bases at J; junction bases unmatched: 9. CDR3: CASRHTGQGALGANVLTF. CDR3 DNA: TGTGCCAGCAGGCACACGGGACAGGGGGCGCTTGGGGCCAACGTCCTGACTTTC.

This clone was recorded a few times. The genes are TRBV5-6 and TRBJ1-1, with TRBD1 as a possible D gene (6 bases). Germline-derived CDR1 and CDR2 are SGHDT and YYEEEE. Trimming cost V 2 bases and J 5 bases, with 13 bases left between them. The CDR3 totals 14 residues. CDR3 DNA: TGTGCCAGCAGCTTTCGGGGGGCATGGACTGAAGCTTTCTTT. It yields the protein CASSFRGAWTEAFF.

The V and J genes are TRBV5-1 and TRBJ2-6; D gene uncertain. The CDR3 has 14 residues. The V gene's germline CDR1 is SGHRS and CDR2 YFSETQ. Trimming took 6 bases from V and 0 from J, leaving 7 bases between them. The CDR3 coding sequence is TGCGCCAGCACCTGGCCCTCTGGGGCCAACGTCCTGACTTTC. It translates to CASTWPSGANVLTF. The full variable domain, completed using reference TRBV5-1 and TRBJ2-6, is KAGVTQTPRYLIKTRGQQVTLSCSPISGHRSVSWYQQTPGQGLQFLFEYFSETQRNKGNFPGRFSGRQFSNSRSEMNVSTLELGDSALYLCASTWPSGANVLTFGAGSRLTVL.

The chain uses TRBV7-9 and TRBJ2-1; 10 bases align to TRBD1. The CDR3 extends over 18 amino acids. CDR1 is SEHNR, CDR2 FQNEAQ, per germline (reference sequence). J lost 8 bases, V lost 1 base, and 14 bases had no gene match. CDR3: CASSLVVVRDRGFDEQFF. CDR3 bases: TGTGCCAGCAGCTTAGTTGTTGTTCGGGACAGGGGTTTTGATGAGCAGTTCTTC.

The chain uses TRBV7-2 and TRBJ2-5; TRBD2 might be the D (5 bases). Germline CDR1 and CDR2: SGHTA and FQGNSA. V dropped 5 bases and J dropped 5 bases, with 18 bases sitting between them. The CDR3 is made up of 15 amino acids. The CDR3: CASSQARAGSETQYF. CDR3 nucleotide sequence: TGTGCCAGCAGCCAAGCAAGGGCGGGTAGTGAGACCCAGTACTTC.

V usage is TRBV28 and J usage is TRBJ1-2; 9 bases align to TRBD1. Germline-derived CDR1 and CDR2 are MDHEN and SYDVKM. The junction had 9 bases not matched to a gene; V was cut back by 2 bases and J by 8 bases. The CDR3 sequence is 15 residues long. CDR3 in amino acids: CASSLIGTGSWGYTF. CDR3 nucleotide sequence: TGTGCCAGCAGTTTAATTGGGACAGGGTCATGGGGCTACACCTTC.

This rearrangement joins TRBV2 to TRBJ2-1; 15 bases fit TRBD2. Germline V lookup: CDR1 SNHLY, CDR2 FYNNEI. This CDR3 is built from 16 residues. Trimming took 5 bases from V and 10 from J; bases not matched to a gene: 9. The DNA for the CDR3 is TGTGCCAGCAGTCGGACTAGCGGGAGGGCCTTTGGAGAGCAGTTCTTC. Encoded protein: CASSRTSGRAFGEQFF.

DNA of the CDR3: TGCGCCAGCAGCCAAGACACAGGGCGGGACGAGCAGTACTTC. It specifies CASSQDTGRDEQYF. The chain recombines TRBV4-1 with TRBJ2-5, with D tentatively TRBD1 (6 bases). Near its end, the DNA agrees better with TRBJ2-7, so the J call may be wrong. Germline V lookup: CDR1 MGHRA, CDR2 YSYEKL. CDR3 length: 14 amino acids.

This sequence joins TRBV2 and TRBJ1-1, with D possibly matching TRBD1 (5 bases). Looked up from germline, CDR1 is SNHLY and CDR2 is FYNNEI. Trimming left V 1 base short and J 3 bases short, with 12 bases between. The CDR3 consists of 15 residues. In DNA form, the CDR3 reads TGTGCCAGCAGTGAAGGTGGGGGGAGGGACACTGAAGCTTTCTTT. Translated, it gives CASSEGGGRDTEAFF.

This chain uses TRBV5-3 with TRBJ1-5; 10 bases are shared with TRBD1. TRBV5-3 is identified as an open reading frame with a role that is uncertain. The CDR3 sequence is 19 residues long. Unmatched junction bases numbered 13, after V lost 4 bases and J lost 0 bases. CDR3 DNA sequence: TGTGCCAGAAGCACCGAGATCGGGACAGGGGTGTATAGCAATCAGCCCCAGCATTTT. Translation: CARSTEIGTGVYSNQPQHF.

A few counts support this clone. The chain joins TRBV5-1 to TRBJ2-3; D gene unclear. Deletions cut 2 bases from V and 0 bases from J, with 10 bases between. The CDR3 is made up of 15 amino acids. Germline loops: CDR1 SGHRS, CDR2 YFSETQ. The CDR3 sequence: CASSLFGASTDTQYF. In nucleotides, the CDR3 is TGCGCCAGCAGCTTATTCGGAGCTAGCACAGATACGCAGTATTTT.

This clone turned up a few times. Additional DNA sequences in this sample encode the identical CDR3. The chain links TRBV28 to TRBJ1-2, with D unclear. This CDR3 contains 11 residues. Germline CDR1 and CDR2: MDHEN and SYDVKM. V gave up 4 bases and J gave up 5 bases, with 5 bases separating them. Here the CDR3 reads CASSWRYGYTF. In nucleotides, the CDR3 is TGTGCCAGCAGTTGGCGGTATGGCTACACCTTC.

The V gene is TRBV6-5, the J gene TRBJ2-2; no reliable D call. V was pared by 6 bases and J by 3 bases, with 11 bases between. The CDR3 contains 14 residues. Germline loops: CDR1 MNHEY, CDR2 SVGAGI. CDR3 coding DNA: TGTGCCAGCAGCAATCTAAGAGACACCGGGGAGCTGTTTTTT. It is translated as CASSNLRDTGELFF.

The chain joins TRBV11-1 to TRBJ2-3; the match to TRBD2 covers 12 bases. The germline gives CDR1 SGHAT, CDR2 FQDESV (reference sequence). The CDR3 length is 16 residues. J gave up 5 bases and V 3 bases, and 6 bases lay outside the gene matches. In nucleotides, the CDR3 is TGTGCCAGCAGCTTCCCACTAGCGGGAGGATTAGATACGCAGTATTTT. This gives the protein CASSFPLAGGLDTQYF.

This clone occurred a few times. Other DNA sequences from this sample encode an identical CDR3 as well. This chain links TRBV7-9 with TRBJ1-4, with unresolved D. The CDR3 has 15 amino acids. Trimming cost V 1 base and J 7 bases, with 13 bases left between them. Germline CDR1 and CDR2: SEHNR and FQNEAQ (reference sequence). DNA of the CDR3: TGTGCCAGCAGCTTAGAAGCAGGACGCGGTGAAAAACTGTTTTTT. Translated, it gives CASSLEAGRGEKLFF. The full variable domain, rest sourced from reference TRBV7-9 and TRBJ1-4, is DTGVSQNPRHKITKRGQNVTFRCDPISEHNRLYWYRQTLGQGPEFLTYFQNEAQLEKSRLLSDRFSAERPKGSFSTLEIQRTEQGDSAMYLCASSLEAGRGEKLFFGSGTQLSVL.

This rearrangement joins TRBV5-4 to TRBJ2-1; D might be TRBD2 (6 bases). The CDR3 loop spans 15 amino acids. The germline V and J ends were trimmed by 4 bases and 0 bases, with 11 bases remaining between them. The germline V gene has CDR1 SGHNT and CDR2 YYREEE (reference sequence). The CDR3 reads CASSPGGFSYNEQFF. In DNA, the CDR3 is TGTGCCAGCAGCCCCGGGGGTTTCTCCTACAATGAGCAGTTCTTC.

This chain connects TRBV2 to TRBJ2-7; TRBD1 might be the D (6 bases). The ends were cut back, 4 bases at V and 4 bases at J, with 8 bases in the middle. CDR1 and CDR2 from the germline V gene are SNHLY and FYNNEI. The CDR3 runs to 12 residues. This CDR3 is CASSAGAYEQYF. The CDR3 nucleotides read TGTGCCAGCAGTGCAGGGGCATACGAGCAGTACTTC.

In this sample, this clone turned up a few times. This chain joins TRBV4-1 and TRBJ2-1; no clear D gene. Germline loops: CDR1 MGHRA, CDR2 YSYEKL. With 0 bases removed from V and 1 base from J, the gap between germline ends came to 7 bases. The CDR3 has 15 amino acids. The CDR3 spells CASSQDRTSYNEQFF. The CDR3 nucleotides read TGCGCCAGCAGCCAAGATCGAACTTCCTACAATGAGCAGTTCTTC.

The CDR3 DNA sequence: TGTGCCACCAGCAGAGGGGACTCAACTTACGAGCAGTACTTC. Amino acid sequence: CATSRGDSTYEQYF. The chain combines TRBV15 with TRBJ2-7; D may be TRBD2 (6 bases). Germline CDR1 reads LNHNV; CDR2 reads YYDKDF (reference sequence). CDR3 size: 14 residues. Between the trimmed V and J ends, which lost 1 base and 4 bases, there was a span of 11 bases.

In its sample, this clone was seen a few times. This chain joins TRBV29-1 and TRBJ2-1; D not resolved. Germline CDR1 reads SQVTM; CDR2 reads ANQGSEA. V lost 3 bases and J 7 bases, leaving 10 bases between the germline ends. The CDR3 spans 12 residues. CDR3 DNA sequence: TGCAGCGTTGAGGGTCGGTGGAATGAGCAGTTCTTC. This translates into CSVEGRWNEQFF.